Presented here are 17 T cell receptor beta chains from one specimen sequenced in a study of T cells expressing NK-cell markers. TCRdb reanalyzed the 5' RACE reads and collapses them to one entry per CDR3 protein, without DNA. The specimen's table records some 280,000 distinct CDR3 sequences. Sequenced sample: blood T cells: a sorted CD56 or NKG2C T cell subset, CD4+ or CD8+ T cells, or bulk PBMC T cells (not recorded which). The receptor set was obtained from a young man in good health.

The chain combines TRBV7-2 with TRBJ1-6; TCRdb proposes TRBD1, but this gene call is untestable without DNA. Per the germline V gene, CDR1 is SGHTA and CDR2 is FQGNSA. The CDR3 contains 14 residues. This CDR3 is CASSLGGTEGTLHF.

J is TRBJ2-3 and V is TRBV12-3 or TRBV12-4; TCRdb calls TRBD1, which cannot be checked without DNA. CDR3 size: 14 residues. The CDR3 loop reads CASSARDYTDTQYF.

The chain recombines TRBV5-1 with TRBJ2-4; absent DNA, TCRdb's TRBD1 call cannot be checked. Germline-derived CDR1 and CDR2 are SGHRS and YFSETQ. This CDR3 contains 14 residues. The CDR3 sequence: CASSLAPGTDIQYF.

The genes are TRBV7-9 and TRBJ2-1; TCRdb proposes TRBD2, but this gene call is untestable without DNA. In germline, CDR1 is SEHNR, CDR2 FQNEAQ (reference sequence). The CDR3 runs 16 residues. The CDR3 region is CASSAAGGFPYNEQFF.

The V call is TRBV10-3, the J call TRBJ2-5. Germline lookup yields CDR1 ENHRY and CDR2 SYGVKD. The CDR3 contains 13 residues. This CDR3 is CAIREAVQETQYF.

V and J are TRBV7-3 and TRBJ2-7; the TRBD2 assignment by TCRdb is unverifiable without DNA. The CDR3 is made up of 15 amino acids. The germline gives CDR1 SGHTA, CDR2 FQGTGA. CDR3 sequence reads: CASSNPGPYGNEQYF.

The chain couples TRBV20-1 to TRBJ2-1; as DNA is missing, the TRBD1 call by TCRdb cannot be tested. CDR1 is DFQATT and CDR2 is SNEGSKA in the germline V gene (reference sequence). The CDR3 loop spans 17 amino acids. The CDR3 sequence is CSARPGQGGDIRNEQFF.

The rearrangement links TRBV29-1 to TRBJ2-5; TCRdb designates TRBD2, a call that cannot be tested without DNA. This CDR3 comprises 13 residues. The germline gives CDR1 SQVTM, CDR2 ANQGSEA. CDR3 protein: CSVAKGGVQTQYF.

V usage is TRBV14 and J usage is TRBJ1-2; the D call from TCRdb, TRBD1, cannot be confirmed without DNA. The CDR3 runs to 13 residues. Germline V gene lookup returns CDR1 SGHDN and CDR2 FVKESK. This CDR3 is CASSPSRGGGYTF.

The genes are TRBV12-3 or TRBV12-4 and TRBJ2-5; TCRdb's assignment of TRBD1 cannot be checked, as there is no DNA. This CDR3 is 13 amino acids long. The CDR3 region is CASSKQVRETQYF.

This chain uses TRBV5-1 with TRBJ2-1. The CDR3 runs 15 residues. Germline lookup yields CDR1 SGHRS and CDR2 YFSETQ. The CDR3 sequence: CASSFGAGVLNEQFF.

The chain combines TRBV25-1 with TRBJ2-2; there is no DNA to check the TCRdb D call of TRBD1. This CDR3 comprises 14 residues. The V gene's germline CDR1 is MGHDK and CDR2 SYGVNS. Here the CDR3 reads CASRATGSAGELFF.

The chain combines TRBV6-5 with TRBJ2-3; TCRdb returns TRBD2, unconfirmable since there is no DNA. Germline V gives CDR1 MNHEY, CDR2 SVGAGI. The CDR3 is 13 amino acids. CDR3 in amino acids: CASSYRQGSTQYF.

The V and J genes are TRBV5-8 and TRBJ2-7; TCRdb reports TRBD2, a call that lacks DNA to check it against. The CDR3 is made up of 14 amino acids. CDR1 SGHTS and CDR2 YDEGEE come from the germline V gene. The CDR3 sequence: CASSYQGTSYEQYF.

The chain's CDR3 is CASYGLRYNEQFF. The gene calls are TRBV6-1 and TRBJ2-1. CDR1 and CDR2 (germline): MNHNS, SASEGT. The CDR3 spans 13 residues.

The chain carries TRBV28 and TRBJ2-1; TCRdb's D call, TRBD1, is unchecked because there is no DNA. CDR1 and CDR2 from the germline V gene are MDHEN and SYDVKM. The CDR3 runs to 17 residues. CDR3 residues: CASIPPGTGSRYNEQFF.

The rearrangement links TRBV29-1 to TRBJ1-1; the TRBD1 assignment by TCRdb is unverifiable without DNA. The CDR3 has 13 amino acids. Germline V gene data show CDR1 as SQVTM and CDR2 as ANQGSEA. This chain's CDR3 is CSVGPLDRTEAFF. Full variable domain (missing parts from reference TRBV29-1 and TRBJ1-1): SAVISQKPSRDICQRGTSLTIQCQVDSQVTMMFWYRQQPGQSLTLIATANQGSEATYESGFVIDKFPISRPNLTFSTLTVSNMSPEDSSIYLCSVGPLDRTEAFFGQGTRLTVV.